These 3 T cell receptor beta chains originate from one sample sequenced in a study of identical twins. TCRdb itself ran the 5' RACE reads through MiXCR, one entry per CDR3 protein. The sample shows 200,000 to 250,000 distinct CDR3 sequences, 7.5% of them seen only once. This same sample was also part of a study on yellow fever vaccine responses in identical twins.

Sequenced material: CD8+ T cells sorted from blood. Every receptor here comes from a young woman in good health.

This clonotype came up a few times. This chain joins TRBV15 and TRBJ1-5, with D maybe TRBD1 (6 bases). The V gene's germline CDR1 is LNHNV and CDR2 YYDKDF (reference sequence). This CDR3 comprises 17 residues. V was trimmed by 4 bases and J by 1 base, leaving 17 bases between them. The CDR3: CATSNRESIVSNQPQHF. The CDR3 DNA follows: TGTGCCACCAGCAACAGGGAAAGCATAGTGAGCAATCAGCCCCAGCATTTT.

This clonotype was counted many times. CDR3 loop: CASSTGLGNNEQFF. The DNA of the CDR3 is TGTGCCAGCAGTACCGGACTGGGGAACAATGAGCAGTTCTTC. The chain combines TRBV27 with TRBJ2-1; maybe TRBD2 (5 bases). Trimming left V 5 bases short and J 5 bases short, with 13 bases between. Germline V lookup: CDR1 MNHEY, CDR2 SMNVEV (reference sequence). There are 14 residues in the CDR3.

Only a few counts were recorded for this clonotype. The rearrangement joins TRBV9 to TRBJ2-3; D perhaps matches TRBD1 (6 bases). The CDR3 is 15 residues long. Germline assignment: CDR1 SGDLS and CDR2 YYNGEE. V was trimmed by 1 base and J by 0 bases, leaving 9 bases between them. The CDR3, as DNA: TGTGCCAGCAGCGTAAACAGGGCCAGCACAGATACGCAGTATTTT. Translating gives CASSVNRASTDTQYF.